The clone carrying this T cell receptor (beta chain) was seen a few times. The antigen remains undetermined. The data derive from a study of identical twins. Germline lookup yields CDR1 ENHRY and CDR2 SYGVKD. This CDR3 region has 12 residues. Between the trimmed V and J ends, which lost 6 bases and 9 bases, there was a span of 14 bases. Study-wide results and caveats: Recombination models fit unrelated individuals' TCR alpha sharing but underestimated twins'. Zero-insertion analyses could be partly confounded by invariant MAIT and iNKT cells.

One entry per CDR3 protein results from TCRdb running MiXCR on the 5' RACE reads. This table has some 260,000 distinct CDR3 sequences, over 12% appearing once. This clonotype originated in a woman aged 18-29 years in good health. Sequencing was performed on memory (CD45RO+) T cells sorted from blood. The rearrangement uses TRBV10-3 and TRBJ1-2; perhaps TRBD1 as D (6 bases). CDR3: CAIRGMTGRYTF. The CDR3 DNA reads as TGTGCCATCAGGGGGATGACAGGCCGCTACACCTTC.